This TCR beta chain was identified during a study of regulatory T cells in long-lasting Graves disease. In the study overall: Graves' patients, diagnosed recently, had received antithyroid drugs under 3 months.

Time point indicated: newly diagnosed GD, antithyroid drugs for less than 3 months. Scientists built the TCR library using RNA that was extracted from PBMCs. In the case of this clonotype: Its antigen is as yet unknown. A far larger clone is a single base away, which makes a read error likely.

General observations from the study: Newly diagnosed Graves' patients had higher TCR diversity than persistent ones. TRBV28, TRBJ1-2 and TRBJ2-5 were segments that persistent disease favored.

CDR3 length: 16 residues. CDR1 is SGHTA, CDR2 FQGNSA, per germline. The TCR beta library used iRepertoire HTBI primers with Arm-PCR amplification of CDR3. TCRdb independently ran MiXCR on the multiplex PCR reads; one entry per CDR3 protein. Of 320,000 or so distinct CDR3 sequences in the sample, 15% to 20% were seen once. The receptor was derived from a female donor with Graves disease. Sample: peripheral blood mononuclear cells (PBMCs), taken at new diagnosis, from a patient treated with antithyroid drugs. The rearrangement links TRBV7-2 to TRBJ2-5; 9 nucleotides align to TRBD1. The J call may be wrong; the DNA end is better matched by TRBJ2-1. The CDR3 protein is CASSSDRGKWEETQFF. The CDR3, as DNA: TGTGCCAGCAGTTCAGACAGGGGGAAATGGGAAGAGACCCAGTTCTTC.